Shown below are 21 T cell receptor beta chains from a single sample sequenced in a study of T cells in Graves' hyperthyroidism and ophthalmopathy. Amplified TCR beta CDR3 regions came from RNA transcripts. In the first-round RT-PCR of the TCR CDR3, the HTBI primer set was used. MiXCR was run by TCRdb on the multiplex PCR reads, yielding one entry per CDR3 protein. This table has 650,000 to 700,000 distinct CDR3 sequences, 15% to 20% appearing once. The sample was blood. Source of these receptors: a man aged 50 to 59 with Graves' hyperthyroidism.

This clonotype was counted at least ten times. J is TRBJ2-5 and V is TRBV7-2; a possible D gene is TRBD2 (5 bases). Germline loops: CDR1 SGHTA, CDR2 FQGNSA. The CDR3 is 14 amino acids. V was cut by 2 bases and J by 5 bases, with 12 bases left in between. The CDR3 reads CASSLFGEGETQYF. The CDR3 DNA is TGTGCCAGCAGCTTATTCGGGGAAGGCGAGACCCAGTACTTC.

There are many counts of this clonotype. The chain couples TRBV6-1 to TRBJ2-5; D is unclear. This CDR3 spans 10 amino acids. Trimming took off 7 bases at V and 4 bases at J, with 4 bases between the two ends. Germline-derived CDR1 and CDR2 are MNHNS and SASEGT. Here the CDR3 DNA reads TGTGCCAGCAAAGGAGAGACCCAGTACTTC. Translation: CASKGETQYF.

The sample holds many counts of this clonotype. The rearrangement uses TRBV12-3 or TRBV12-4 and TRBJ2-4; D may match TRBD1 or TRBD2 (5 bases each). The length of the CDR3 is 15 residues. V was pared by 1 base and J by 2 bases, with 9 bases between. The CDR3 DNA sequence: TGTGCCAGCAGTTTAGAGAGGGGACCCAAAAACATTCAGTACTTC. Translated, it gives CASSLERGPKNIQYF.

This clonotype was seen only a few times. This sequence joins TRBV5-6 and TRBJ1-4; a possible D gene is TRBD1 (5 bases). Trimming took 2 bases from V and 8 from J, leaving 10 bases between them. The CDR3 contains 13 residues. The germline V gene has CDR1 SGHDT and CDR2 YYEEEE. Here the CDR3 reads CASSFRGEEKLFF. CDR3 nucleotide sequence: TGTGCCAGCAGCTTTCGGGGGGAAGAAAAACTGTTTTTT.

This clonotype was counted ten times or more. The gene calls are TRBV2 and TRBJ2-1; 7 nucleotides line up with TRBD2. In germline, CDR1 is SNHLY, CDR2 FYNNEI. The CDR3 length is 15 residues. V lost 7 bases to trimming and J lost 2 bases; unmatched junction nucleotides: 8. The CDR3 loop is CASTAERGPYNEQFF. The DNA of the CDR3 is TGTGCCAGCACCGCGGAGCGGGGACCCTACAATGAGCAGTTCTTC.

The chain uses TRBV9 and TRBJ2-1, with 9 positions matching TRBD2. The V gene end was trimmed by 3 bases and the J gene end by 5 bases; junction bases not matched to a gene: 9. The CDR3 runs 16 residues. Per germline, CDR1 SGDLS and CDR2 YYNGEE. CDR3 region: CASSGVAGVENNEQFF. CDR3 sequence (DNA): TGTGCCAGCAGCGGGGTAGCGGGAGTGGAAAACAATGAGCAGTTCTTC. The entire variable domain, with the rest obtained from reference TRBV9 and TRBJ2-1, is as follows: DSGVTQTPKHLITATGQRVTLRCSPRSGDLSVYWYQQSLDQGLQFLIQYYNGEERAKGNILERFSAQQFPDLHSELNLSSLELGDSALYFCASSGVAGVENNEQFFGPGTRLTVL.

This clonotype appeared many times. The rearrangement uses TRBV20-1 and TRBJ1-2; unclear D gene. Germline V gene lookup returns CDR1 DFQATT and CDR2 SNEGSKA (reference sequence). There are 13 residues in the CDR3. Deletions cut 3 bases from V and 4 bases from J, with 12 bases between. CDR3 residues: CSARAREGYGYTF. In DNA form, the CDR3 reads TGCAGTGCTAGGGCCCGGGAGGGCTATGGCTACACCTTC.

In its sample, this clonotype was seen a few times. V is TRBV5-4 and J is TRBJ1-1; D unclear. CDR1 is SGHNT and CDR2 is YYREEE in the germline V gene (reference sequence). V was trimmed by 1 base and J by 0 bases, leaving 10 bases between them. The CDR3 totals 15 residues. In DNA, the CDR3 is TGTGCCAGCAGCTTGCGGGCAGATTTGAACACTGAAGCTTTCTTT. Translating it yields CASSLRADLNTEAFF.

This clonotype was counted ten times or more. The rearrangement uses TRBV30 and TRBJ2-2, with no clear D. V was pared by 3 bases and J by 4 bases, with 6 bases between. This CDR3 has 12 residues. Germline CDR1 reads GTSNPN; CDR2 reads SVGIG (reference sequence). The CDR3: CAWRPVTGELFF. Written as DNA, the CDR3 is TGTGCCTGGAGGCCCGTCACCGGGGAGCTGTTTTTT.

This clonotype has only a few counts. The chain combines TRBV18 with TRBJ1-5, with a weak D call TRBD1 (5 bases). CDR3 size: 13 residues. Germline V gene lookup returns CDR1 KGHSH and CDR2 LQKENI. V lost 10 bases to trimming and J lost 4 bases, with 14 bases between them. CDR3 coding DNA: TGTGCCACCAAGGCAGGGACGAATCAGCCCCAGCATTTT. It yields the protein CATKAGTNQPQHF.

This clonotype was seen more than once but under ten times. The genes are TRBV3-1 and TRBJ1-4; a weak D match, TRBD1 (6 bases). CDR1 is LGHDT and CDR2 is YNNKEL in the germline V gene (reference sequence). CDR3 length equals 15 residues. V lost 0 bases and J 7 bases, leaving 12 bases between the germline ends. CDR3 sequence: CASSQDWGLGEKLFF. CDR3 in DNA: TGTGCCAGCAGCCAAGATTGGGGGCTAGGTGAAAAACTGTTTTTT.

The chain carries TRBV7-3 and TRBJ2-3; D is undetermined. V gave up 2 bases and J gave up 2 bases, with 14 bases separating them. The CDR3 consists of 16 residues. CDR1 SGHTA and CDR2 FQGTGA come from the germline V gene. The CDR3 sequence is CASSLLGRSYTDTQYF. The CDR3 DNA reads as TGTGCCAGCAGCTTATTAGGAAGGTCCTACACAGATACGCAGTATTTT.

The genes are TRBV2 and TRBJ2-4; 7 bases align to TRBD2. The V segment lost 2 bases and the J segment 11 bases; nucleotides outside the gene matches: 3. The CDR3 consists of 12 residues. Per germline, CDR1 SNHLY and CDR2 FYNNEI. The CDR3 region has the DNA TGTGCCAGCAGTGAACTAGCGGTCTTTCAGTACTTC. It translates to CASSELAVFQYF. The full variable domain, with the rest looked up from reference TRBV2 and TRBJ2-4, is EPEVTQTPSHQVTQMGQEVILRCVPISNHLYFYWYRQILGQKVEFLVSFYNNEISEKSEIFDDQFSVERPDGSNFTLKIRSTKLEDSAMYFCASSELAVFQYFGAGTRLSVL.

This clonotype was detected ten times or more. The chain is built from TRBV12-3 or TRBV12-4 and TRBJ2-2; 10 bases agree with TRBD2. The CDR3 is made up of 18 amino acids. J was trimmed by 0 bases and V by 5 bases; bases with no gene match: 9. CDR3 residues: CASSPLLTSGTNTGELFF. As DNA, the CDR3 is TGTGCCAGCAGTCCGCTTCTAACTAGCGGGACGAACACCGGGGAGCTGTTTTTT.

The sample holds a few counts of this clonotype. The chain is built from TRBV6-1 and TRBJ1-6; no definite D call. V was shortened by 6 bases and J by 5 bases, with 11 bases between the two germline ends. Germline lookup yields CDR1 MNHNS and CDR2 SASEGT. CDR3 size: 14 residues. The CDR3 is CASSDNIHNSPLHF. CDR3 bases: TGTGCCAGCAGCGACAACATACATAATTCACCCCTCCACTTT.

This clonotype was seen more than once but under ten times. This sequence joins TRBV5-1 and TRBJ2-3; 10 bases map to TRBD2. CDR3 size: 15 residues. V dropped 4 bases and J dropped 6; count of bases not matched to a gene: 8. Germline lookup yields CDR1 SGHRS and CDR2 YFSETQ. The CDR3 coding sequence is TGCGCCAGCAGCAACGGTCTAGCGGGAGTCGATACGCAGTATTTT. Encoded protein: CASSNGLAGVDTQYF.

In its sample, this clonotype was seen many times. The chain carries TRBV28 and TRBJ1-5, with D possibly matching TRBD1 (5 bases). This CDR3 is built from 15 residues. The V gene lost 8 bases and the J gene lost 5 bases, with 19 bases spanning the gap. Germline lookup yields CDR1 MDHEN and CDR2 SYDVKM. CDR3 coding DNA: TGTGCCAGCTCCACCAGTTCGGGGCCGGATCAGCCCCAGCATTTT. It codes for CASSTSSGPDQPQHF.

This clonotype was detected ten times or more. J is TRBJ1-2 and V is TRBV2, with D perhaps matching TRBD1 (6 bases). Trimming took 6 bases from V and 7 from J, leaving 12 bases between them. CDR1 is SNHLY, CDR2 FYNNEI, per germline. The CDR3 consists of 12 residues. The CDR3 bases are TGTGCCAGCAGACAGGGCTACGGTGGCTACACCTTC. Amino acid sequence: CASRQGYGGYTF.

The CDR3 nucleotides read TGTGCCAGCAGCGGATGGGACAGCGACTACGAGCAGTACTTC. This sequence encodes CASSGWDSDYEQYF. The V gene is TRBV11-1, the J gene TRBJ2-7, with TRBD1 matching over 7 bases. Trimming took 5 bases from V and 3 from J; bases not matched to a gene: 7. This CDR3 spans 14 amino acids. CDR1 SGHAT and CDR2 FQDESV come from the germline V gene (reference sequence).

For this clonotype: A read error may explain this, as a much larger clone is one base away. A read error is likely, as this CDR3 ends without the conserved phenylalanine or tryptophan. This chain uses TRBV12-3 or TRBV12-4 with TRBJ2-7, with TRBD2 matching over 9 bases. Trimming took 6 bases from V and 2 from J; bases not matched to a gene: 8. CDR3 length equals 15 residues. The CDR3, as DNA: TGTGCCAGCAGCCTTAGCGGGAGAGACGCCTACGAGCAGTACTCC. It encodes CASSLSGRDAYEQYS.

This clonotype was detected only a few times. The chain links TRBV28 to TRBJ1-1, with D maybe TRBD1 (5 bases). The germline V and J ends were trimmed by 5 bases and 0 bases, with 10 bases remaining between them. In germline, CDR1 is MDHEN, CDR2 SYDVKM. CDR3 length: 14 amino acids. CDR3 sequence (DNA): TGTGCCAGCAGTAGATCAGGGATGAACACTGAAGCTTTCTTT. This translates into CASSRSGMNTEAFF.